This record covers a single T cell receptor beta chain. Its cognate antigen is unknown. Described time point: blood 4 weeks post-SBRT, at nephrectomy. Treatment of the sample: 15 Gy SBRT to primary tumor, nephrectomy 4 weeks later. Nephrectomy followed 15 Gy stereotactic body radiation by 4 weeks. This sample is part of a study of radiation and T cells in renal cell carcinoma. Study results and limitations: From baseline, blood top tumor clonotypes peaked at 2 weeks post-radiation. Pretreatment tumor biopsies were lacking, so baseline clonotypes are unknown.

In germline, CDR1 is MDHEN, CDR2 SYDVKM. The CDR3 sequence is 15 residues long. The V and J ends lost 5 bases and 2 bases respectively, with 16 bases between them. TCRdb's table, derived via immunoSEQ multiplex PCR, lists solely in-frame clones and lacks some. The profile shows around 100,000 clones, roughly 88% of them singletons. The chain is built from TRBV28 and TRBJ2-7; weak D call: TRBD1 (5 bases). This TCR came from a man aged 55-75 years with renal cell carcinoma. Sequenced here: blood, sampled from a patient whose treatment included radiotherapy and nephrectomy. CDR3 nucleotides: TGTGCCAGCAGTAGCACCTGGGGCCCCACCTACGAGCAGTACTTC. Translated: CASSSTWGPTYEQYF.